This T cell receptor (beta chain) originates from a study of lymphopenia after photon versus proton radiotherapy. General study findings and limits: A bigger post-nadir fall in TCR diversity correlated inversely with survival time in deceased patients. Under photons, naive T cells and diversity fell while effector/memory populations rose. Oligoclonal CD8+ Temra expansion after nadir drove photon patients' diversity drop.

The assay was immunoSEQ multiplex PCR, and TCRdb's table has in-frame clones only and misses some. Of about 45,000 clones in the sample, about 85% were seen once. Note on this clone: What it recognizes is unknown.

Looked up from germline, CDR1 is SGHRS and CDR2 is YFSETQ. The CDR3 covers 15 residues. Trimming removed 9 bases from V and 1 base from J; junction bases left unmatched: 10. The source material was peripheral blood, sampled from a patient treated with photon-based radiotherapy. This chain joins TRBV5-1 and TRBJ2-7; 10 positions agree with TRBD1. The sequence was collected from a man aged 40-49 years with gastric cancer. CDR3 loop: CATSTGGYRSYEQYF. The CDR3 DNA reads TGCGCCACGTCGACAGGGGGCTATCGATCCTACGAGCAGTACTTC.